This T cell receptor (beta chain) was identified during a study of shared clonotypes between healthy human individuals. Study at large: Donors consisted of two women and three men between 18 and 49. Study-wide points: The naive CD4 repertoires of several donors were compared, and approximately 5% of clonotypes were shared. Across subsets, estimated richness was generally greater for naive than for memory populations.

A note on this clone: Its antigen is undetermined. Other nucleotide sequences from this sample produce the same CDR3.

Here immunoSEQ multiplex PCR was the method, and the copy in TCRdb shows in-frame clones only, minus some. Of about 1 million clones listed, 65% to 80% are singletons. Sequencing input: memory CD4+ T cells sorted from blood. Subset here: CD45RA-negative fraction. This receptor was obtained from a man aged 18 to 29 in good health.

The chain's CDR3 is CAWSVGGNTIYF. The CDR3 nucleotides read TGTGCCTGGAGTGTAGGGGGGAACACCATATATTTT. The rearrangement joins TRBV30 to TRBJ1-3, with D possibly being TRBD1 (6 bases). The CDR3 extends over 12 amino acids. From germline, CDR1 is GTSNPN and CDR2 SVGIG (reference sequence). V was trimmed by 0 bases and J by 7 bases, leaving 7 bases between them.